The 16 T cell receptor beta chains listed next were all sequenced from one sample in a study of T cell changes during pregnancy in multiple sclerosis. Measured with immunoSEQ multiplex PCR; TCRdb has only the in-frame clones, and not every one. The sample records some 31,000 clones, 80% to 90% being singletons. Sequences were derived from CD8+ T cells from peripheral blood mononuclear cells, sampled in the second trimester of pregnancy. Receptor source: a female donor with multiple sclerosis, enrolled in a pregnancy study.

The chain employs TRBV6-4 and TRBJ1-1; perhaps TRBD1 as D (6 bases). Germline V gives CDR1 MRHNA, CDR2 SNTAGT. This CDR3 has 14 residues. V was clipped by 6 bases and J by 1 base, with 12 bases between them. The CDR3 sequence: CASSRTEENTEAFF. DNA of the CDR3: TGTGCCAGCAGCCGGACAGAGGAGAACACTGAAGCTTTCTTT.

V is TRBV5-6 and J is TRBJ2-2; tentative D call: TRBD2 (6 bases). The V end lost 1 base, the J end lost 6 bases, and 13 bases lay between the germline ends. Germline CDR1 is SGHDT and CDR2 is YYEEEE. The CDR3 spans 15 residues. The DNA of the CDR3 is TGTGCCAGCAGCTTGTCGGGAGTCGGCTCCGGGGAGCTGTTTTTT. Translation gives CASSLSGVGSGELFF.

The chain combines TRBV7-8 with TRBJ2-1; the D is unclear. Trimming pared 5 bases from V and 6 bases from J, leaving 11 bases between. This CDR3 has 13 residues. Germline V gives CDR1 SGHVS, CDR2 FQNEAQ. Here the CDR3 DNA reads TGTGCCAGCAGCCCCTACACGGGCAATGAGCAGTTCTTC. Amino acid sequence: CASSPYTGNEQFF.

This clone was found a few times. The chain couples TRBV7-9 to TRBJ1-1; possibly TRBD1 for D (6 bases). V was clipped by 0 bases and J by 3 bases, with 14 bases between them. CDR1 is SEHNR and CDR2 is FQNEAQ in the germline V gene (reference sequence). There are 16 residues in the CDR3. In DNA form, the CDR3 reads TGTGCCAGCAGCTTAGCGGGGGCAGGGGAGCACACTGAAGCTTTCTTT. The encoded protein is CASSLAGAGEHTEAFF.

The CDR3 loop reads CASSRSALETQYF. The CDR3 DNA sequence: TGTGCCAGCAGTAGAAGCGCGTTGGAGACCCAGTACTTC. V gene TRBV27 combines with J gene TRBJ2-5, with no clear D. This CDR3 has 13 residues. Trimming left V 5 bases short and J 5 bases short, with 12 bases between. CDR1 is MNHEY, CDR2 SMNVEV, per germline (reference sequence).

The genes are TRBV5-6 and TRBJ1-1; D remains ambiguous. CDR1 is SGHDT, CDR2 YYEEEE, per germline. V was shortened by 3 bases and J by 4 bases, with 7 bases between the two germline ends. This CDR3 is 12 amino acids long. As DNA, the CDR3 is TGTGCCAGCAGCTCGCTCAGCACTGAAGCTTTCTTT. The encoded protein is CASSSLSTEAFF.

V and J are TRBV5-4 and TRBJ1-1; TRBD1 matches 7 bases. This CDR3 contains 13 residues. With V trimmed by 3 bases and J by 3 bases, 2 bases remained unmatched. The germline V gene encodes CDR1 SGHNT and CDR2 YYREEE (reference sequence). CDR3 sequence: CASSYGQDTEAFF. The CDR3 DNA reads as TGTGCCAGCAGCTATGGACAGGACACTGAAGCTTTCTTT.

The rearrangement links TRBV4-3 to TRBJ2-3, with 9 positions matching TRBD2. The CDR3 is 18 residues long. After removal of 0 bases from V and 0 bases from J, the junction contained 7 bases not matched to a gene. Germline CDR1 LGHNA, CDR2 YSLEER. The chain's CDR3 is CASSQEHSGSASTDTQYF. DNA for the CDR3: TGCGCCAGCAGCCAAGAACATAGCGGGAGCGCTAGCACAGATACGCAGTATTTT.

The V call is TRBV4-2, the J call TRBJ1-4; no clear D. Trimming cost V 0 bases and J 5 bases, with 7 bases left between them. CDR3 length: 14 residues. From germline, CDR1 is LGHNA and CDR2 YNFKEQ. The CDR3 is CASSQDPGNEKLFF. Written as DNA, the CDR3 is TGTGCCAGCAGCCAAGATCCGGGGAATGAAAAACTGTTTTTT.

The J gene is TRBJ2-3, the V gene TRBV6-5; maybe TRBD1 (6 bases). From germline, CDR1 is MNHEY and CDR2 SVGAGI. V was cut by 2 bases and J by 3 bases, with 9 bases left in between. This CDR3 is built from 14 residues. The CDR3 region is CASSYGQGTDTQYF. CDR3 in DNA: TGTGCCAGCAGTTACGGCCAGGGGACAGATACGCAGTATTTT.

The chain couples TRBV30 to TRBJ1-2; D gene unclear. Looked up from germline, CDR1 is GTSNPN and CDR2 is SVGIG (reference sequence). The V end lost 3 bases, the J end lost 11 bases, and 16 bases lay between the germline ends. This CDR3 comprises 12 residues. The CDR3 region has the DNA TGTGCCTGGAGCCACGGAGGGAGTGGGTACACCTTC. It specifies CAWSHGGSGYTF.

This chain's CDR3 is CASRSGTVDSYEQYF. The CDR3 DNA is TGTGCCAGCAGATCCGGGACTGTGGATTCCTACGAGCAGTACTTC. This chain connects TRBV7-9 to TRBJ2-7; a weak D match, TRBD2 (6 bases). The CDR3 is made up of 15 amino acids. Germline values: CDR1 SEHNR, CDR2 FQNEAQ (reference sequence). Trimming left V 6 bases short and J 1 base short, with 16 bases between.

The count of this clone is one. The chain has TRBV27 and TRBJ2-5; D perhaps matches TRBD1 (8 bases). V was shortened by 11 bases and J by 2 bases, with 27 bases between the two germline ends. Germline V gene sequence: CDR1 MNHEY, CDR2 SMNVEV (reference sequence). The CDR3 covers 17 residues. In DNA, the CDR3 is TGTGCCGGGGGGGAGACAGGGGACGCTCCCTCACAAGAGACCCAGTACTTC. It codes for CAGGETGDAPSQETQYF.

V usage is TRBV27 and J usage is TRBJ2-2; unclear D gene. The CDR3 consists of 12 residues. V shed 7 bases and J shed 0 bases, with 3 bases lying between them. Looked up from germline, CDR1 is MNHEY and CDR2 is SMNVEV (reference sequence). The CDR3 DNA follows: TGTGCCAGCACCTCGAACACCGGGGAGCTGTTTTTT. Protein sequence: CASTSNTGELFF.

This rearrangement joins TRBV10-3 to TRBJ2-7; 10 bases line up with TRBD2. After removal of 5 bases from V and 3 bases from J, the junction contained 4 bases not matched to a gene. Germline assignment: CDR1 ENHRY and CDR2 SYGVKD. CDR3 length: 14 amino acids. The CDR3 spells CAISRTSGYYEQYF. DNA for the CDR3: TGTGCCATCAGTCGGACTAGCGGATACTACGAGCAGTACTTC.

This sequence joins TRBV9 and TRBJ2-7, with a possible D match to TRBD1 (5 bases). The V gene's germline CDR1 is SGDLS and CDR2 YYNGEE. The CDR3 runs 15 residues. The V end lost 1 base, the J end lost 7 bases, and 18 bases lay between the germline ends. The CDR3 protein is CASSVSAGLTWEQYF. The CDR3 nucleotides are TGTGCCAGCAGCGTATCCGCAGGGCTGACTTGGGAGCAGTACTTC.